This T cell receptor beta chain is drawn from a study of blood T cell repertoires in COVID-19. Across the study: The study drew acute and convalescent COVID-19 samples from the United States, Italy and Spain. In each case, the material was cDNA or gDNA derived from T cells, B-cell-depleted T cells, or PBMCs.

Germline values: CDR1 LNHDA, CDR2 SQIVND (reference sequence). V shed 5 bases and J 5 bases; nucleotides not matched to a gene: 6. This CDR3 is 14 amino acids long. Original handling: By means of reference gene primer amplification, nucleated cell counts were estimated. The method was immunoSEQ multiplex PCR; TCRdb's version includes in-frame clones alone and lacks a portion of them. D and trimming were read from the DNA, whereas the V and J calls and clone size are those reported in that table. Of some 100,000 clones listed, around 90% were seen once; the top ten hold around 6.9%. The sequenced material came from peripheral blood. The chain couples TRBV19 to TRBJ2-1; TRBD2 matches 7 bases. This clonotype was sampled from a woman aged 60-75 years with acute or convalescent COVID-19. CDR3 DNA sequence: TGTGCCAGTAGTTTCATGGGGGGGAACAATGAGCAGTTCTTC. Amino acid sequence: CASSFMGGNNEQFF.